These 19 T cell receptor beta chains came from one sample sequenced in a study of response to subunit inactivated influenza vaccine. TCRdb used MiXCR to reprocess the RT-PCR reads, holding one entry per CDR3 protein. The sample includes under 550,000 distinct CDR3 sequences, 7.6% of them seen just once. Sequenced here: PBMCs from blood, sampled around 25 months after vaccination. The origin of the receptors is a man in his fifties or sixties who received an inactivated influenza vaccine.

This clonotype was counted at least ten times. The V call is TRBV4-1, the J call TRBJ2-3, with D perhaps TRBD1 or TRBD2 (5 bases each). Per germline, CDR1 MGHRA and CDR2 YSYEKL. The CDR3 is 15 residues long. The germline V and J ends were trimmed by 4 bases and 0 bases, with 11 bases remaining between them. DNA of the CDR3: TGCGCCAGCAGCCGAGGGGACGGAAGCACAGATACGCAGTATTTT. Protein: CASSRGDGSTDTQYF.

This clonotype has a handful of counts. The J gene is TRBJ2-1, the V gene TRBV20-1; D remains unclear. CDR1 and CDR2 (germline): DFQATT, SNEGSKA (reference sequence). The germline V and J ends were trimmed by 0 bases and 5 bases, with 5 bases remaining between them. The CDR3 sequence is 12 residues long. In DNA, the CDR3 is TGCAGTGCTAGAGATCCCAACAATGAGCAGTTCTTC. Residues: CSARDPNNEQFF.

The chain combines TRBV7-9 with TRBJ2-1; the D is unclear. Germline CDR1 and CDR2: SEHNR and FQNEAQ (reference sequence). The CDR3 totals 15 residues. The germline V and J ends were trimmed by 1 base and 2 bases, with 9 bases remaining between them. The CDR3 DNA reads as TGTGCCAGCAGCTTAGACTCTCTCACCTACAATGAGCAGTTCTTC. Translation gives CASSLDSLTYNEQFF.

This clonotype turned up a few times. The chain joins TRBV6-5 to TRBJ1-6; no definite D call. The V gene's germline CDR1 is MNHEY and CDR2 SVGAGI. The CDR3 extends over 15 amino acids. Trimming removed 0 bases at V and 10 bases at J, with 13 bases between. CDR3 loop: CASSYSVAGQSPLHF. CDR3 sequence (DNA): TGTGCCAGCAGTTACTCGGTGGCAGGCCAGTCACCCCTCCACTTT.

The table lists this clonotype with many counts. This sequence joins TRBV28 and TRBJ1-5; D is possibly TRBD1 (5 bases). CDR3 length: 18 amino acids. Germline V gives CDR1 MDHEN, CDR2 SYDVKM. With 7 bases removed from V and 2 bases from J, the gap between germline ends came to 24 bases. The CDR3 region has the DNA TGTGCCAGCACCCTGGGGACTGTGGGGACGGTTCGCAATCAGCCCCAGCATTTT. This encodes CASTLGTVGTVRNQPQHF.

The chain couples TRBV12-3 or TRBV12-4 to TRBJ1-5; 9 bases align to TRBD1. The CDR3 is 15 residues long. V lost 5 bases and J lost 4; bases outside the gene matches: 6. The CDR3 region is CASSPGQGLNQPQHF. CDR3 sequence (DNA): TGTGCCAGCAGTCCCGGACAGGGGCTAAATCAGCCCCAGCATTTT.

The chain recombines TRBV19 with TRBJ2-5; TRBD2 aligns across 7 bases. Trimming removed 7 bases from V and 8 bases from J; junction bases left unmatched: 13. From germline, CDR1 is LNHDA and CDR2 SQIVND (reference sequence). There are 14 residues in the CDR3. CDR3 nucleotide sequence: TGTGCCAGTAACGGGGGGACTGCGATCGCCACCCAGTACTTC. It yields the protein CASNGGTAIATQYF.

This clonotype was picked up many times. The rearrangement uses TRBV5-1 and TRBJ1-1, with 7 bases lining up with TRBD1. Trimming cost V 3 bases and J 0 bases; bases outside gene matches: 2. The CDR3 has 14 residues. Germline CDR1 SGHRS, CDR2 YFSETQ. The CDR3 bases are TGCGCCAGCAGCTGGGACAGTTTGAACACTGAAGCTTTCTTT. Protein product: CASSWDSLNTEAFF. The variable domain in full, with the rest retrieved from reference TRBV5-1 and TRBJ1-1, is KAGVTQTPRYLIKTRGQQVTLSCSPISGHRSVSWYQQTPGQGLQFLFEYFSETQRNKGNFPGRFSGRQFSNSRSEMNVSTLELGDSALYLCASSWDSLNTEAFFGQGTRLTVV.

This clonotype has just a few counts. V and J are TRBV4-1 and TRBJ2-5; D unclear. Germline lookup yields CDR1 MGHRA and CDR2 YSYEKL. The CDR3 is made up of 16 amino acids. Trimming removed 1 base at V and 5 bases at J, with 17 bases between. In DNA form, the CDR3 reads TGCGCCAGCAGCCAAGGCGTGACAACATCGCGGGAGACCCAGTACTTC. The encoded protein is CASSQGVTTSRETQYF.

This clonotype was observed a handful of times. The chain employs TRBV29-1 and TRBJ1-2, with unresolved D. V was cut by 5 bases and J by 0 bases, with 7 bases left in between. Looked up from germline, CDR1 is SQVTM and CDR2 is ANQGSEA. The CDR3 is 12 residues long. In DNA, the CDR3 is TGCAGCGTTCGCCCCACTAACTATGGCTACACCTTC. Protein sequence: CSVRPTNYGYTF.

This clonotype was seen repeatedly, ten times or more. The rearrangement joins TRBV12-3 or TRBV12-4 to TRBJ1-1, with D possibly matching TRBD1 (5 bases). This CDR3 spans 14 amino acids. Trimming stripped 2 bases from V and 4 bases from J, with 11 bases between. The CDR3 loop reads CASSLTLGGTEAFF. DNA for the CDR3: TGTGCCAGCAGTTTAACTCTGGGGGGCACTGAAGCTTTCTTT.

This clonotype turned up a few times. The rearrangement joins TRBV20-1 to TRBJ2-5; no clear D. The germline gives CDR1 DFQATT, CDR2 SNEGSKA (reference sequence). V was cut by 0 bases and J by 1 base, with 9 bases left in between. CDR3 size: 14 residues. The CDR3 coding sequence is TGCAGTGCTAGAGATTGGCAGCTCCAAGAGACCCAGTACTTC. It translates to CSARDWQLQETQYF.

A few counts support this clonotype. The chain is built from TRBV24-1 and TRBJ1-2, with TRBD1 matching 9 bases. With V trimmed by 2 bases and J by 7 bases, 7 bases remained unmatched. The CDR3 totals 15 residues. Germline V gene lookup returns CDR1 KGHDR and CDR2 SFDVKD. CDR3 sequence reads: CATSDSWTGVTGYTF. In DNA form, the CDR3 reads TGTGCCACCAGTGATTCGTGGACAGGGGTTACTGGCTACACCTTC.

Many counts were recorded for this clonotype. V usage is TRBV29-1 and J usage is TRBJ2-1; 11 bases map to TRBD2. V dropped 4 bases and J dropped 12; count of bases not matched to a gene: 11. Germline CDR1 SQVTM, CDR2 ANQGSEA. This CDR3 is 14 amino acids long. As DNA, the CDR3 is TGCAGCGTTGTTAACCCAATAGCGGGGGGGCCGCAGTTCTTC. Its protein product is CSVVNPIAGGPQFF.

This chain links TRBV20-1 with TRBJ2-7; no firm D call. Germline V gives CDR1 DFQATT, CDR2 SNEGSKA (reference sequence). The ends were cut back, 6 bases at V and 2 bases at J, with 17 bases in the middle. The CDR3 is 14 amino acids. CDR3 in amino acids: CSAPGPVRTYEQYF. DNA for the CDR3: TGCAGTGCCCCGGGTCCCGTCAGGACCTACGAGCAGTACTTC.

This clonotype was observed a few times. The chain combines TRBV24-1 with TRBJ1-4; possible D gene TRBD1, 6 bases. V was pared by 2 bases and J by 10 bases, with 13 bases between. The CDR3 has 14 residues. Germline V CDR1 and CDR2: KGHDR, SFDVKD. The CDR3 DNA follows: TGTGCCACCAGTGATTCCCGGGACATCCGAAAACTGTTTTTT. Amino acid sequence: CATSDSRDIRKLFF.

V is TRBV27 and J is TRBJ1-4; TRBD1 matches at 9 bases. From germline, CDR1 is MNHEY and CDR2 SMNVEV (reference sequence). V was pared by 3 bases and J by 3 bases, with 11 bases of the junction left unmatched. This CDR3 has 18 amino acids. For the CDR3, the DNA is TGTGCCAGCAGTTTTCAATACAGGGGGCGGGTGCCTAATGAAAAACTGTTTTTT. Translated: CASSFQYRGRVPNEKLFF.

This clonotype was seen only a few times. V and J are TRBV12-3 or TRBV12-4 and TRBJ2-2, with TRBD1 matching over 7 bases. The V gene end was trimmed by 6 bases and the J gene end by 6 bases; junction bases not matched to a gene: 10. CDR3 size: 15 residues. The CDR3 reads CASRFGQGVSGELFF. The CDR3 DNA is TGTGCCAGCAGATTCGGGCAGGGGGTATCCGGGGAGCTGTTTTTT.

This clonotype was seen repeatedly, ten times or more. The DNA of the CDR3 is TGTGCCGATTTCGCACAGGGGACAGGCTACACCTTC. This codes for CADFAQGTGYTF. The chain recombines TRBV12-3 or TRBV12-4 with TRBJ1-2, with 7 bases lining up with TRBD1. This CDR3 region has 12 residues. J lost 8 bases, V lost 11 bases, and 11 bases had no gene match.